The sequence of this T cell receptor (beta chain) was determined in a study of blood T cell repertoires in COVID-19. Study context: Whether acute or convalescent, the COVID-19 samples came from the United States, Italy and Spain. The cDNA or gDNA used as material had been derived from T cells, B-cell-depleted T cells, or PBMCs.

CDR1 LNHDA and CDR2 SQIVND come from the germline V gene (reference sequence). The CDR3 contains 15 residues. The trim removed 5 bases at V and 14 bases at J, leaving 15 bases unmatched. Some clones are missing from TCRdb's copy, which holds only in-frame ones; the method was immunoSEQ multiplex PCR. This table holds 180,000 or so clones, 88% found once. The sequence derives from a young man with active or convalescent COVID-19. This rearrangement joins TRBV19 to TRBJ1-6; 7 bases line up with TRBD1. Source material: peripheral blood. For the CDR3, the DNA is TGTGCCAGTAGTTCAATTGGGACAGCGAGTTGGGCCCTCCACTTT. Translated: CASSSIGTASWALHF.